Presented here are 32 T cell receptor beta chains from one specimen sequenced in a study of cytomegalovirus exposure and HLA in healthy donors. Primers for the PCR totalled 60 Vbeta and 13 Jbeta. Sequencing used immunoSEQ multiplex PCR; TCRdb keeps in-frame clones, though not all of them. The sample has 130,000 to 150,000 clones, around three quarters seen once. The sequencing sample was made of PBMCs. The receptor set was obtained from a man in his forties in good health and CMV-seropositive.

V usage is TRBV19 and J usage is TRBJ2-7; 14 bases are a match to TRBD2. J gave up 7 bases and V 4 bases, and 12 bases lay outside the gene matches. Looked up from germline, CDR1 is LNHDA and CDR2 is SQIVND (reference sequence). The CDR3 extends over 17 amino acids. The DNA for the CDR3 is TGTGCCAGTAGTACGTCGCCGGGACTAGCGGGAGCGAGGGAGCAGTACTTC. It specifies CASSTSPGLAGAREQYF.

Concerning this clone itself: Other DNA sequences within the sample encode an identical CDR3. The chain couples TRBV6-5 to TRBJ2-7; tentatively, D is TRBD2 (5 bases). Trimming took off 6 bases at V and 1 base at J, with 16 bases between the two ends. In germline, CDR1 is MNHEY, CDR2 SVGAGI. The CDR3 totals 15 residues. CDR3 DNA: TGTGCCAGCAGCCGGACCAGCGGTATATCCTACGAGCAGTACTTC. Amino acid sequence: CASSRTSGISYEQYF.

The chain has TRBV18 and TRBJ2-2; D is unclear. The CDR3 consists of 17 residues. V was pared by 1 base and J by 2 bases, with 14 bases between. Germline values: CDR1 KGHSH, CDR2 LQKENI. For the CDR3, the DNA is TGTGCCAGCTCACCACTCCGTCCTCTATTTAACACCGGGGAGCTGTTTTTT. It is translated as CASSPLRPLFNTGELFF.

The V and J genes are TRBV6-5 and TRBJ1-2; possibly TRBD1 for D (5 bases). The CDR3 covers 13 residues. CDR1 and CDR2 (germline): MNHEY, SVGAGI. The V and J ends lost 4 bases and 8 bases respectively, with 14 bases between them. The CDR3 here is CASSFFQGSGYTF. The DNA for the CDR3 is TGTGCCAGCAGTTTCTTCCAGGGAAGCGGCTACACCTTC.

This clone has just a few counts. V and J are TRBV6-1 and TRBJ2-1; TRBD2 might be the D (6 bases). The length of the CDR3 is 15 residues. Trimming cost V 3 bases and J 0 bases, with 9 bases left between them. Per germline, CDR1 MNHNS and CDR2 SASEGT. This CDR3 is CASSDSAGSYNEQFF. DNA for the CDR3: TGTGCCAGCAGTGACTCAGCGGGCTCCTACAATGAGCAGTTCTTC.

The chain uses TRBV9 and TRBJ1-6; D is undetermined. The germline gives CDR1 SGDLS, CDR2 YYNGEE. The CDR3 has 13 residues. The V end lost 5 bases, the J end lost 9 bases, and 12 bases lay between the germline ends. In DNA form, the CDR3 reads TGTGCCAGCAGTGCCTTGGAGGGTTCACCCCTCCACTTT. Translating it yields CASSALEGSPLHF.

This chain uses TRBV7-9 with TRBJ1-2; the D is unclear. The CDR3 has 13 residues. Trimming took 5 bases from V and 3 from J, leaving 10 bases between them. CDR1 and CDR2 (germline): SEHNR, FQNEAQ (reference sequence). The CDR3 DNA reads TGTGCCAGCAGCCTACTGTCGGACTATGGCTACACCTTC. Encoded protein: CASSLLSDYGYTF.

This chain joins TRBV2 and TRBJ1-3, with a weak D call TRBD1 (5 bases). This CDR3 region has 15 residues. CDR1 is SNHLY, CDR2 FYNNEI, per germline. Between the trimmed V and J ends, which lost 4 bases and 1 base, there was a span of 11 bases. CDR3 sequence: CASSVQGWSGNTIYF. In DNA form, the CDR3 reads TGTGCCAGCAGTGTGCAGGGCTGGTCTGGAAACACCATATATTTT.

This chain links TRBV11-2 with TRBJ2-5; perhaps TRBD1 as D (8 bases). Gene TRBJ2-7 matches the end of the DNA better, so the J call may be wrong. The CDR3 spans 16 residues. The germline gives CDR1 SGHAT, CDR2 FQNNGV. CDR3 nucleotide sequence: TGTGCCAGCAGTCCAATAAACAGGGGGGGTAACTACGAGCAGTACTTC. Protein: CASSPINRGGNYEQYF.

This chain uses TRBV11-3 with TRBJ1-3; D unclear. The CDR3 has 13 residues. Looked up from germline, CDR1 is SGHNT and CDR2 is YENEEA. The V and J ends lost 4 bases and 1 base respectively, with 5 bases between them. The CDR3 loop reads CASSSGSGNTIYF. The CDR3 nucleotides are TGTGCCAGCAGCTCGGGGTCTGGAAACACCATATATTTT. Filled out from reference TRBV11-3 and TRBJ1-3, the complete variable domain reads EAGVVQSPRYKIIEKKQPVAFWCNPISGHNTLYWYLQNLGQGPELLIRYENEEAVDDSQLPKDRFSAERLKGVDSTLKIQPAELGDSAVYLCASSSGSGNTIYFGEGSWLTVV.

V usage is TRBV28 and J usage is TRBJ2-5; possibly TRBD2 for D (7 bases). Germline assignment: CDR1 MDHEN and CDR2 SYDVKM. The CDR3 is 14 residues long. V gave up 6 bases and J gave up 5 bases, with 16 bases separating them. The CDR3 DNA sequence: TGTGCCAGCAGACCAACAGGGAGGGGGGAGACCCAGTACTTC. This translates into CASRPTGRGETQYF.

This clone was observed a few times. The V call is TRBV2, the J call TRBJ2-5; D ambiguous. The CDR3 runs 12 residues. V gave up 7 bases and J gave up 2 bases, with 8 bases separating them. Germline CDR1 reads SNHLY; CDR2 reads FYNNEI. The CDR3 sequence: CASNSPQETQYF. DNA for the CDR3: TGTGCCAGCAACAGTCCTCAAGAGACCCAGTACTTC.

This clone was found a few times. The V gene is TRBV19, the J gene TRBJ2-1, with 8 bases lining up with TRBD2. CDR3 size: 16 residues. Losses at the gene ends were 5 bases for V and 7 bases for J; bases not matched to a gene: 13. Germline-derived CDR1 and CDR2 are LNHDA and SQIVND (reference sequence). Written as DNA, the CDR3 is TGTGCCAGTAGTCTACTAGCGGCAGCCTTAATGAATGAGCAGTTCTTC. It codes for CASSLLAAALMNEQFF.

This clone came up a few times. This sequence may be a read error, since a much larger clone differs from it by one base. The CDR3 region has the DNA TGTTCCAGCAGCTTAGGGGGAGCTAACTATGGCTACACCTTC. It is translated as CSSSLGGANYGYTF. The chain combines TRBV7-9 with TRBJ1-2; tentative D call: TRBD1 (6 bases). The CDR3 spans 14 residues. Germline V gene sequence: CDR1 SEHNR, CDR2 FQNEAQ (reference sequence).

The genes are TRBV6-5 and TRBJ1-2, with D perhaps matching TRBD1 (5 bases). The CDR3 covers 12 residues. Germline V gene lookup returns CDR1 MNHEY and CDR2 SVGAGI. V was shortened by 6 bases and J by 7 bases, with 12 bases between the two germline ends. The DNA of the CDR3 is TGTGCCAGCAGGCAGGGATTTAGTGGCTACACCTTC. Encoded protein: CASRQGFSGYTF.

The chain recombines TRBV27 with TRBJ2-1, with 8 bases lining up with TRBD2. Germline CDR1 reads MNHEY; CDR2 reads SMNVEV (reference sequence). The CDR3 has 14 amino acids. Trimming removed 6 bases from V and 6 bases from J; junction bases left unmatched: 7. DNA of the CDR3: TGTGCCAGCAGAGCGGGGGCGACAGGCAATGAGCAGTTCTTC. Its translation: CASRAGATGNEQFF.

The chain has TRBV19 and TRBJ1-2; unclear D gene. The germline gives CDR1 LNHDA, CDR2 SQIVND (reference sequence). The ends were cut back, 7 bases at V and 5 bases at J, with 14 bases in the middle. The CDR3 is 13 residues long. CDR3 nucleotide sequence: TGTGCCAGTATGAGAAGAGGAGATTATGGCTACACCTTC. Residues: CASMRRGDYGYTF. Based on the CDR3 plus reference TRBV19 and TRBJ1-2, the full variable domain is DGGITQSPKYLFRKEGQNVTLSCEQNLNHDAMYWYRQDPGQGLRLIYYSQIVNDFQKGDIAEGYSVSREKKESFPLTVTSAQKNPTAFYLCASMRRGDYGYTFGSGTRLTVV.

The chain links TRBV6-1 to TRBJ2-6; D is unresolved. Germline loops: CDR1 MNHNS, CDR2 SASEGT. Trimming stripped 4 bases from V and 2 bases from J, with 12 bases between. The CDR3 sequence is 16 residues long. The CDR3 region is CASSVEPLTGANVLTF. The CDR3 DNA follows: TGTGCCAGCAGTGTAGAGCCGCTAACTGGGGCCAACGTCCTGACTTTC.

The rearrangement uses TRBV7-8 and TRBJ2-1; 14 nucleotides agree with TRBD2. V gave up 3 bases and J gave up 8 bases; unmatched junction bases: 9. CDR1 is SGHVS and CDR2 is FQNEAQ in the germline V gene. The CDR3 is 17 residues long. The DNA for the CDR3 is TGTGCCAGCAGCTTGGGGAGACTAGCGGGAGGGCCGGATGAGCAGTTCTTC. Protein product: CASSLGRLAGGPDEQFF.

This clone appeared once. The CDR3 region is CASIGGSGGQRELFF. The DNA of the CDR3 is TGTGCCAGTATAGGTGGTAGCGGGGGGCAGCGGGAGCTGTTTTTT. This sequence joins TRBV19 and TRBJ2-2; 10 bases are a match to TRBD2. CDR1 and CDR2 (germline): LNHDA, SQIVND (reference sequence). This CDR3 has 15 residues. The J segment lost 9 bases and the V segment lost 7 bases, leaving 11 bases of the junction unmatched.

The gene calls are TRBV7-3 and TRBJ2-1; D possibly corresponds to TRBD2 (5 bases). V was shortened by 5 bases and J by 5 bases, with 16 bases between the two germline ends. The CDR3 length is 15 residues. Germline V gives CDR1 SGHTA, CDR2 FQGTGA. The CDR3 DNA reads TGTGCCAGCAGCCCTGGACGGAGGTTCGACAATGAGCAGTTCTTC. This sequence encodes CASSPGRRFDNEQFF. The variable domain in full, with the rest retrieved from reference TRBV7-3 and TRBJ2-1, is GAGVSQTPSNKVTEKGKYVELRCDPISGHTALYWYRQSLGQGPEFLIYFQGTGAADDSGLPNDRFFAVRPEGSVSTLKIQRTERGDSAVYLCASSPGRRFDNEQFFGPGTRLTVL.

This chain uses TRBV19 with TRBJ2-1; 7 nucleotides match TRBD2. The CDR3 covers 12 residues. The germline V gene has CDR1 LNHDA and CDR2 SQIVND (reference sequence). Trimming at V came to 6 bases and at J to 6 bases, leaving 2 bases not matched to a gene. CDR3 coding DNA: TGTGCCAGTAGGGAGCGGGGCAATGAGCAGTTCTTC. Translated: CASRERGNEQFF.

The chain uses TRBV19 and TRBJ2-5; D remains ambiguous. Trimming took off 3 bases at V and 5 bases at J, with 16 bases between the two ends. Germline loops: CDR1 LNHDA, CDR2 SQIVND (reference sequence). This CDR3 spans 15 amino acids. Here the CDR3 DNA reads TGTGCCAGTAGTATGTCCCTGTCCAGCGCGGAGACCCAGTACTTC. It specifies CASSMSLSSAETQYF.

The CDR3 bases are TGTGCCAGCAGCTCCCCCGAACTGAACACCGGGGAGCTGTTTTTT. Protein: CASSSPELNTGELFF. The chain couples TRBV7-9 to TRBJ2-2; D is ambiguous. The V and J ends lost 4 bases and 1 base respectively, with 10 bases between them. Germline V gene lookup returns CDR1 SEHNR and CDR2 FQNEAQ (reference sequence). The CDR3 covers 15 residues. The whole variable domain, remainder taken from reference TRBV7-9 and TRBJ2-2, is DTGVSQNPRHKITKRGQNVTFRCDPISEHNRLYWYRQTLGQGPEFLTYFQNEAQLEKSRLLSDRFSAERPKGSFSTLEIQRTEQGDSAMYLCASSSPELNTGELFFGEGSRLTVL.

V and J are TRBV30 and TRBJ1-3; weak D call: TRBD1 (5 bases). Germline values: CDR1 GTSNPN, CDR2 SVGIG (reference sequence). Trimming took 2 bases from V and 8 from J, leaving 10 bases between them. The CDR3 length is 12 residues. The CDR3 region has the DNA TGTGCCTGGAGTTCCCAGGGTTACACCATATATTTT. Residues: CAWSSQGYTIYF.

The rearrangement uses TRBV13 and TRBJ2-5; D is unclear. Germline lookup yields CDR1 PRHDT and CDR2 FYEKMQ (reference sequence). The CDR3 length is 16 residues. Trimming pared 2 bases from V and 2 bases from J, leaving 15 bases between. The CDR3 DNA sequence: TGTGCCAGCAGCTTATCGTTGGTTAGGAGTCAAGAGACCCAGTACTTC. Amino acid sequence: CASSLSLVRSQETQYF. The variable domain in full, with the rest retrieved from reference TRBV13 and TRBJ2-5, is AAGVIQSPRHLIKEKRETATLKCYPIPRHDTVYWYQQGPGQDPQFLISFYEKMQSDKGSIPDRFSAQQFSDYHSELNMSSLELGDSALYFCASSLSLVRSQETQYFGPGTRLLVL.

V is TRBV4-2 and J is TRBJ2-2; 7 bases are a match to TRBD1. Germline V gene sequence: CDR1 LGHNA, CDR2 YNFKEQ. J lost 4 bases, V lost 4 bases, and 6 bases had no gene match. CDR3 length: 15 amino acids. The CDR3 loop reads CASSLAGTATGELFF. The CDR3 DNA follows: TGTGCCAGCAGCCTGGCCGGGACAGCCACCGGGGAGCTGTTTTTT.

In its sample, this clone was seen a few times. This chain links TRBV7-9 with TRBJ2-3; D possibly corresponds to TRBD2 (6 bases). The germline V and J ends were trimmed by 2 bases and 7 bases, with 16 bases remaining between them. The CDR3 sequence is 15 residues long. The germline V gene encodes CDR1 SEHNR and CDR2 FQNEAQ (reference sequence). CDR3 DNA: TGTGCCAGCAGCTTATACACGGGAGTAAGTAATACGCAGTATTTT. Translated: CASSLYTGVSNTQYF. The whole variable domain, remainder taken from reference TRBV7-9 and TRBJ2-3, is DTGVSQNPRHKITKRGQNVTFRCDPISEHNRLYWYRQTLGQGPEFLTYFQNEAQLEKSRLLSDRFSAERPKGSFSTLEIQRTEQGDSAMYLCASSLYTGVSNTQYFGPGTRLTVL.

The rearrangement links TRBV5-1 to TRBJ1-1; the D gene is possibly TRBD1 (6 bases). The V end lost 2 bases, the J end lost 3 bases, and 11 bases lay between the germline ends. The CDR3 extends over 14 amino acids. The germline V gene encodes CDR1 SGHRS and CDR2 YFSETQ. CDR3: CASSLTGPHTEAFF. The CDR3 region has the DNA TGCGCCAGCAGCTTAACAGGGCCCCACACTGAAGCTTTCTTT.

V is TRBV29-1 and J is TRBJ1-2; 12 nucleotides line up with TRBD1. Germline assignment: CDR1 SQVTM and CDR2 ANQGSEA. Losses at the gene ends were 7 bases for V and 6 bases for J; bases not matched to a gene: 3. The CDR3 contains 12 residues. As DNA, the CDR3 is TGCAGCGGGGGACAGGGGGCGAATGGCTACACCTTC. Translated, it gives CSGGQGANGYTF.

J is TRBJ1-3 and V is TRBV28; D not resolved. Germline CDR1 is MDHEN and CDR2 is SYDVKM. V lost 5 bases and J lost 0, with 11 bases in between. The CDR3 runs 15 residues. The CDR3, as DNA: TGTGCCAGCAGTATTCCGGGGAGCTCTGGAAACACCATATATTTT. Translated, it gives CASSIPGSSGNTIYF.

V usage is TRBV10-1 and J usage is TRBJ2-7; 10 bases are a match to TRBD1. V lost 10 bases to trimming and J lost 6 bases; unmatched junction nucleotides: 3. CDR1 is WNHNN, CDR2 SYGVQD, per germline (reference sequence). The length of the CDR3 is 11 residues. This CDR3 reads CATGTGVEQYF. In nucleotides, the CDR3 is TGCGCCACGGGGACAGGGGTCGAGCAGTACTTC.